This T cell receptor beta chain originates from a study of graft-versus-host responses after intestinal transplantation. About the research overall: Every recipient had anti-thymocyte globulin induction and about three years of tacrolimus plus steroids. Study conclusions and caveats: Association was observed between peak circulating GvH clone levels and early post-transplant HvG declines. Allografts of one patient group, those with graft-donor T cell macrochimerism, had high graft-versus-host to host-versus-graft clonal ratios.

In regard to this clone: The antigen is unknown.

The table came from immunoSEQ multiplex PCR; TCRdb's copy has only in-frame clones and leaves some out. The sample lists about 78,000 clones, 80% to 90% seen once, with over 7% in the top ten. This material consisted of unstimulated CD8+ T cells sorted from spleen or lymph node cells, taken before transplant. The sequence derives from a human donor who was the organ donor for an intestinal transplant.

This chain's CDR3 is CASSVDRVTNQPQHF. Written as DNA, the CDR3 is TGTGCCAGCAGCGTCGACAGGGTCACCAATCAGCCCCAGCATTTT. This chain connects TRBV7-2 to TRBJ1-5; 7 nucleotides agree with TRBD1. With V trimmed by 5 bases and J by 3 bases, 7 bases remained unmatched. The germline V gene encodes CDR1 SGHTA and CDR2 FQGNSA. This CDR3 is built from 15 residues.